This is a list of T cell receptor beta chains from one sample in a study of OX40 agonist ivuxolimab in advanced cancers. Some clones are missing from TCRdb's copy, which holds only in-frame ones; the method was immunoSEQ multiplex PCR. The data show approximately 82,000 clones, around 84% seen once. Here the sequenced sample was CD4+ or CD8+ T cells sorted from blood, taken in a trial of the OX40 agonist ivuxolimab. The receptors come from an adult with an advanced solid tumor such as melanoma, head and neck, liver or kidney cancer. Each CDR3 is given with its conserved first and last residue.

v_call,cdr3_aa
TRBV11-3,CASSLEREREEVEQYF
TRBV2,CASSLTGEKQYF
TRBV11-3,CASSLDGDYGYTF
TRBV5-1,CASSFSATTDTQYF
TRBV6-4,CASSDSRARGLQPQHF
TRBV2,CASAPDRMAKSPLHF
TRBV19,CASSPGMSSGNTIYF
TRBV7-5,CARSLLRTLQRNTEAFF
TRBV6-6,CASTPDSYGYTF
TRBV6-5,CASSYAGTTGANVLTF
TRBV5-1,CASSADGARGTEAFF
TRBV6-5,CASSYPPGQIYGYTF
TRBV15,CATSRDSGTQYF
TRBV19,CASSLIPRDSGNKNEQFF
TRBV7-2,CASSTREVYSPLHF
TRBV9,CASSVAPDLHNEQFF
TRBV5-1,CASSLTGGVSYEQYF
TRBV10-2,CASTGGVLRGPQETQYF
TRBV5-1,CASSSALGIADTQYF
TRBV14,CASSQDFGRGQETQYF
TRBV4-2,CASSPKTGGPINEQFF
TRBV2,CASSGEGQVTPFF
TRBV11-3,CASSYHTLADEQFF
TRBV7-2,CASSWTTDSYEQYF
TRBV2,CASNVGRTEAFF
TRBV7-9,CASSLWGSNTEAFF
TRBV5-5,CASSLTAGTTYEQYF
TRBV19,CASSIGTTYEQYF
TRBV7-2,CASSSWTSGRAYNEQFF
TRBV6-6,CASSYGGNVNTEAFF
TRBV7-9,CASSSPIEGQYF
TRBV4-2,CASSQGPIYYFNEQFF
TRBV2,CASTPGPMNTEAFF
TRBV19,CATWGSNQPQHF
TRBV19,CASSTSTGGTEAFF
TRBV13,CASSFRRPGNTIYF
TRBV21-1,CARLWDRAAFTDTQYF
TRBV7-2,CASSLVARGPLQDQPQHF
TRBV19,CASTDPGQGKGYTF
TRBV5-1,CASSLEGFPAEKLFF
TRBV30,CAWERRGTDTQYF
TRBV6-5,CASSSGGVSGSDTQYF
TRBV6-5,CASSYLRDTGELFF
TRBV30,CAGSSGGAEAFF
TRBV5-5,CASSFYSQQGSPLHF
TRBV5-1,CASSQGPNTEAFF
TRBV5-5,CASSSDGTVEKLFF
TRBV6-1,CASSEQTYGYTF
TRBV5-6,CASSTQGADTQYF
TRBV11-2,CASSTPTGNYEQYF
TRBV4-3,CASSQGNRGGETQYF